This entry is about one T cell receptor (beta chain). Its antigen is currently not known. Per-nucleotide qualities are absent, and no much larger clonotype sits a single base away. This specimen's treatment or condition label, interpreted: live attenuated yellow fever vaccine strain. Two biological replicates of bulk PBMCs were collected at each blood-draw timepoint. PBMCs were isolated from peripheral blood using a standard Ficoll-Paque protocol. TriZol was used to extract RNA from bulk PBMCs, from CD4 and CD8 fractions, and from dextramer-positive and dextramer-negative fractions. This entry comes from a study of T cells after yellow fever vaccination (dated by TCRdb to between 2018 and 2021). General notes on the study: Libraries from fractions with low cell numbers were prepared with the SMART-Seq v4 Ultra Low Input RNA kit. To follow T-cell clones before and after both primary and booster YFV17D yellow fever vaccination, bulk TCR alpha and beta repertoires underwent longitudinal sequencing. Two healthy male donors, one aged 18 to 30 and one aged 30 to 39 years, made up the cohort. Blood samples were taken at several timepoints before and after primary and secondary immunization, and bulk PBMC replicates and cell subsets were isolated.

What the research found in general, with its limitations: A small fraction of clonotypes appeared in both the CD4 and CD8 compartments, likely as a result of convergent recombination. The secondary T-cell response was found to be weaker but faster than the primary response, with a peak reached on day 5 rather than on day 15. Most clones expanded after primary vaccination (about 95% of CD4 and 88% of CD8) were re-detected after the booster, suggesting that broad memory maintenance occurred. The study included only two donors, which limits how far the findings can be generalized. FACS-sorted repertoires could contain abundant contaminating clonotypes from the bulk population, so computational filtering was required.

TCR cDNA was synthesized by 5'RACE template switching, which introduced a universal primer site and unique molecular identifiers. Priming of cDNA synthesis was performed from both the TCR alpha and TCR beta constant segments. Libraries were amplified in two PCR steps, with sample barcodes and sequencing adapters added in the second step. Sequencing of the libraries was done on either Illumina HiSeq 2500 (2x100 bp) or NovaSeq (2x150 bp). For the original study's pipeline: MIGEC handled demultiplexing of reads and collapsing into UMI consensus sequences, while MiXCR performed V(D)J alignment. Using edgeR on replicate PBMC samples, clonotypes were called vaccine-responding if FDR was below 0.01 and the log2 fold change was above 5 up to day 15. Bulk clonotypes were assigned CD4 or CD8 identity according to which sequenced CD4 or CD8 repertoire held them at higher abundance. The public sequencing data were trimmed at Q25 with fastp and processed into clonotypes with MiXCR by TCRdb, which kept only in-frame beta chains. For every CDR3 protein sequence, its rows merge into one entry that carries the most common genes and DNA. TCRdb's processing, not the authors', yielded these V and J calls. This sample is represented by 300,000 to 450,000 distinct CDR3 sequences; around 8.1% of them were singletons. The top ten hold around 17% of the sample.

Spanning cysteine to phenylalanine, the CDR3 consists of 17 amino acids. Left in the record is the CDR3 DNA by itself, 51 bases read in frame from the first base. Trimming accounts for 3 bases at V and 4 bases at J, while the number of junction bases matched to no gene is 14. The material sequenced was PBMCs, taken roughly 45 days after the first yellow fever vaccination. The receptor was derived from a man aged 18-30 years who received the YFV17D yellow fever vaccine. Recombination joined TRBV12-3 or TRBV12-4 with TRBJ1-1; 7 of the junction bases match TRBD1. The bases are TGTGCCAGCAGTTTGATCCCCGACAGGGCATGGGGCACTGAAGCTTTCTTT. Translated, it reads CASSLIPDRAWGTEAFF.